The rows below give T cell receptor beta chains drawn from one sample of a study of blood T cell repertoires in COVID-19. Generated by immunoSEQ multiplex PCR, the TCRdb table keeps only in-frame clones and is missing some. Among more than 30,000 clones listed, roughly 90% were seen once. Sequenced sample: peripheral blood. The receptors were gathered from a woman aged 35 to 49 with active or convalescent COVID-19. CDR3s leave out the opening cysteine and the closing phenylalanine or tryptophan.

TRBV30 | AWGTGGIGNTIY
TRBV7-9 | ASSLEPREQY
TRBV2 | ASSPRTSYTGELF
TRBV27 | ASSLSGAASGANVLT
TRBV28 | ASRVGLAGEQY
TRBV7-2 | ASSLDEVYEQY
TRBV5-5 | ASSQTDRESEKLF
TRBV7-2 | ASLTGGLSSYNEQF
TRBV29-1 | SVEDALAGLDEQF
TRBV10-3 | ATKEWSPVRGELF
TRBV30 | AWSLGLLPNQPQH
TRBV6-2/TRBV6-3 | ASSSMRSGELF
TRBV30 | AGPGDNYGYT
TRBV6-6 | ASKGQGYGYEQY
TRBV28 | ASSFPGGRDTGELF
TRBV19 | AASSTPGNTIY
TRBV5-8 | ASSLQGNYGYT
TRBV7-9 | ASSSLLEGTGKNSPLH
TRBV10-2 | ASSESLAGVSDEQY
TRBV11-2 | ASSWGQGSYEQY
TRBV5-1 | ASTGTGEDTQY
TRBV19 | ASRKDYYGYT
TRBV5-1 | ASSLPGTGTWGYT
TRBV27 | ASSLRGGGAYEQY
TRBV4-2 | ASSQDLGTFYDT
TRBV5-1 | ASSLNLAGGYEQY
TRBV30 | AWSVSRTSGVTDTQY
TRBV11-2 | ASSQGQVNQPQH
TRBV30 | AWNKGDLWGDEQF
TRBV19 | ASSIDRGYEQF
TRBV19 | ASSTGTGAYYNEQF
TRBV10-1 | ASSIKRTGELF
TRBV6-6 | ASTTGTVTGELF
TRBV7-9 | ASSPWTDTEAF
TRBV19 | ASTKTGESYGYT
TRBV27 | ASSRGSVNTEAF
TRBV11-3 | ASSSSHGQGMTDTQY
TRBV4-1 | ASSRGDRLLTDTQY
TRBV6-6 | ASSAGTGQPQH
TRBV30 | AWSATRRSGNTIY
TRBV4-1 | ASSQGTSGFYNEQF
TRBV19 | ASSIVGGGPQH
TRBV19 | ASSTPPGQVNSPLH
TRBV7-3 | ASSLGRPQGSTDTQY
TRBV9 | ASSPGQLITPLH
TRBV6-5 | ASSSTGVSKNIQY
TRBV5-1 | ASSLGLGEVTGTQY
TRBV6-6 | ASSYSGQPNTEAF
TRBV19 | ASSSRTGGAEAF
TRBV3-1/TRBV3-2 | ASSQVWGENEKLF
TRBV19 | AVALGGQAYNEQF
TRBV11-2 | ASSLAAGQGNIQY
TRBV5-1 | ASSLGRTYVDSPLH
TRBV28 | ASSLPAYEQY
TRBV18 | ASSQPGQGAGNTIY